A single sample gave rise to the 20 T cell receptor beta chains below, sequenced in a study of T cell repertoires in cytomegalovirus infection. TCRdb passed the reads through MiXCR, listing each CDR3 protein once. The table includes hundreds of thousands of distinct CDR3 sequences, 30% to 40% detected once. For these TCRs, the target antigens are not known. Sequencing used cultured PBMCs, obtained from culture after CMV antigen stimulation. The receptors derive from a human donor in good health (CMV status not recorded). Some clones in this sample may be carry-over from other donors' samples.

This chain connects TRBV19 to TRBJ2-7, with 7 bases aligning to TRBD2. CDR3 length: 15 residues. CDR1 LNHDA and CDR2 SQIVND come from the germline V gene (reference sequence). V lost 5 bases to trimming and J lost 5 bases; unmatched junction nucleotides: 12. For the CDR3, the DNA is TGTGCCAGTAGTTTCGGAGTGGCGGGAGTGAACGAGCAGTACTTC. This translates into CASSFGVAGVNEQYF.

Written as DNA, the CDR3 is TGCAGTGCTCCTGAGTTATTCGGCTACACCTTC. Its translation is CSAPELFGYTF. The chain has TRBV20-1 and TRBJ1-2; D is undetermined. The ends were cut back, 5 bases at V and 8 bases at J, with 12 bases in the middle. This CDR3 region has 11 residues. Germline V gene sequence: CDR1 DFQATT, CDR2 SNEGSKA (reference sequence).

V gene TRBV6-5 combines with J gene TRBJ1-1; tentative D call: TRBD1 (5 bases). From germline, CDR1 is MNHEY and CDR2 SVGAGI. V was clipped by 5 bases and J by 6 bases, with 19 bases between them. The length of the CDR3 is 15 residues. The CDR3 is CASSLGTPLGAEAFF. As DNA, the CDR3 is TGTGCCAGCAGTCTCGGGACTCCCCTGGGTGCTGAAGCTTTCTTT.

This clonotype was found a few times. This chain uses TRBV15 with TRBJ1-2; tentatively, D is TRBD1 (6 bases). Per germline, CDR1 LNHNV and CDR2 YYDKDF (reference sequence). Trimming shortened V by 0 bases and J by 2 bases, and 10 bases separated the two germline ends. The CDR3 is 15 amino acids. This chain's CDR3 is CATSRERGRNYGYTF. In nucleotides, the CDR3 is TGTGCCACCAGCAGAGAGCGGGGGCGAAACTATGGCTACACCTTC. The full variable domain, completed using reference TRBV15 and TRBJ1-2, is DAMVIQNPRYQVTQFGKPVTLSCSQTLNHNVMYWYQQKSSQAPKLLFHYYDKDFNNEADTPDNFQSRRPNTSFCFLDIRSPGLGDTAMYLCATSRERGRNYGYTFGSGTRLTVV.

At least ten counts were recorded for this clonotype. The rearrangement links TRBV7-6 to TRBJ2-5, with 9 bases that match TRBD2. V lost 0 bases and J lost 5; bases outside the gene matches: 13. CDR3 size: 18 residues. CDR1 SGHVS and CDR2 FNYEAQ come from the germline V gene. The CDR3 sequence is CASSLAGRVAGDWETQYF. In nucleotides, the CDR3 is TGTGCCAGCAGCTTAGCGGGGAGGGTAGCGGGAGACTGGGAGACCCAGTACTTC.

This clonotype was observed at least ten times. The rearrangement joins TRBV7-2 to TRBJ1-6, with no clear D. V lost 1 base to trimming and J lost 6 bases, with 10 bases between them. The germline V gene has CDR1 SGHTA and CDR2 FQGNSA. The CDR3 runs to 15 residues. The CDR3 sequence: CASSLGPNSNSPLHF. DNA for the CDR3: TGTGCCAGCAGCTTAGGTCCCAACTCTAATTCACCCCTCCACTTT.

The rearrangement joins TRBV20-1 to TRBJ1-5, with a weak D call TRBD1 (5 bases). Germline V lookup: CDR1 DFQATT, CDR2 SNEGSKA (reference sequence). The germline V and J ends were trimmed by 6 bases and 0 bases, with 15 bases remaining between them. The CDR3 contains 15 residues. The CDR3 spells CSAPGRDPSNQPQHF. CDR3 in DNA: TGCAGTGCCCCGGGACGGGACCCTAGCAATCAGCCCCAGCATTTT.

This clonotype occurred a few times. The rearrangement links TRBV7-3 to TRBJ2-3; 7 bases align to TRBD1. V lost 4 bases to trimming and J lost 4 bases; unmatched junction nucleotides: 5. This CDR3 has 14 amino acids. From germline, CDR1 is SGHTA and CDR2 FQGTGA. The CDR3 coding sequence is TGTGCCAGCAGCTGGGACAGAGGAGCAGATACGCAGTATTTT. Protein product: CASSWDRGADTQYF.

The chain uses TRBV7-2 and TRBJ1-1, with unresolved D. The CDR3 extends over 14 amino acids. Germline CDR1 reads SGHTA; CDR2 reads FQGNSA. With 2 bases removed from V and 0 bases from J, the gap between germline ends came to 7 bases. The CDR3, as DNA: TGTGCCAGCAGCTTAAGCAGCATGAACACTGAAGCTTTCTTT. This codes for CASSLSSMNTEAFF. Supplemented by reference TRBV7-2 and TRBJ1-1, the full variable domain reads GAGVSQSPSNKVTEKGKDVELRCDPISGHTALYWYRQSLGQGLEFLIYFQGNSAPDKSGLPSDRFSAERTGGSVSTLTIQRTQQEDSAVYLCASSLSSMNTEAFFGQGTRLTVV.

This clonotype was picked up a small number of times. The CDR3 DNA follows: TGCGCCAGCAGCCAAGTTTCCGGGGTCGGGAGGGCCTCTCCCGGGGAGCTGTTTTTT. This gives the protein CASSQVSGVGRASPGELFF. The chain joins TRBV4-3 to TRBJ2-2; 8 positions match TRBD2. Germline V lookup: CDR1 LGHNA, CDR2 YSLEER. V dropped 1 base and J dropped 6; count of bases not matched to a gene: 16. The CDR3 consists of 19 residues.

This clonotype was picked up a small number of times. The chain combines TRBV5-1 with TRBJ2-7; 12 positions match TRBD2. Losses at the gene ends were 5 bases for V and 0 bases for J; bases not matched to a gene: 12. CDR1 is SGHRS, CDR2 YFSETQ, per germline. The CDR3 consists of 18 residues. The CDR3 DNA reads TGCGCCAGCAGGTTGTCACTAGCGGGAGGCCTACTCTCCTACGAGCAGTACTTC. Encoded protein: CASRLSLAGGLLSYEQYF.

The chain recombines TRBV29-1 with TRBJ2-3; D gene ambiguous. From germline, CDR1 is SQVTM and CDR2 ANQGSEA. The V end was cut by 6 bases, the J end by 0 bases, with 16 bases between. The CDR3 consists of 15 residues. The CDR3 nucleotides read TGCAGCGTCATAAATCCAGCGAGGAGCACAGATACGCAGTATTTT. Translated, it gives CSVINPARSTDTQYF.

The rearrangement joins TRBV25-1 to TRBJ1-1, with D perhaps TRBD1 (5 bases). Germline V gives CDR1 MGHDK, CDR2 SYGVNS. Trimming cost V 8 bases and J 4 bases, with 17 bases left between them. This CDR3 region has 14 residues. CDR3 sequence: CASGDSGELTEAFF. For the CDR3, the DNA is TGTGCCAGCGGCGACAGTGGGGAACTCACTGAAGCTTTCTTT.

The chain employs TRBV6-2 or TRBV6-3 and TRBJ2-7, with 9 bases fitting TRBD1. Trimming removed 4 bases from V and 4 bases from J; junction bases left unmatched: 17. CDR3 length equals 18 residues. Germline V gives CDR1 MNHEY, CDR2 SVGEGT. The DNA for the CDR3 is TGTGCCAGCAGTTTTCCGACAGGGGGTAATCCGAATATATACGAGCAGTACTTC. It specifies CASSFPTGGNPNIYEQYF.

This rearrangement joins TRBV7-2 to TRBJ2-1; TRBD2 aligns across 12 bases. Losses at the gene ends were 5 bases for V and 6 bases for J; bases not matched to a gene: 5. The CDR3 has 15 residues. In germline, CDR1 is SGHTA, CDR2 FQGNSA. Written as DNA, the CDR3 is TGTGCCAGCAGCGGGACTAGCGGGCGTCCCAATGAGCAGTTCTTC. It yields the protein CASSGTSGRPNEQFF.

The genes are TRBV24-1 and TRBJ2-5, with D maybe TRBD1 (7 bases). The CDR3 has 15 amino acids. In germline, CDR1 is KGHDR, CDR2 SFDVKD. Trimming shortened V by 3 bases and J by 9 bases, and 19 bases separated the two germline ends. CDR3 sequence: CATSDPGSQGEAQYF. The CDR3 nucleotides are TGTGCCACCAGTGATCCCGGATCTCAGGGGGAGGCCCAGTACTTC.

This clonotype has ten or more counts. The rearrangement links TRBV10-3 to TRBJ2-7; TRBD2 matches at 14 bases. CDR3 length equals 16 residues. The V gene end was trimmed by 6 bases and the J gene end by 5 bases; junction bases not matched to a gene: 9. Germline assignment: CDR1 ENHRY and CDR2 SYGVKD. Written as DNA, the CDR3 is TGTGCCATCAGGGGGGGGACTAGCGGGAGAATCAACGAGCAGTACGTC. Amino acids: CAIRGGTSGRINEQYV.

This clonotype was found a few times. The chain joins TRBV6-2 or TRBV6-3 to TRBJ2-7, with TRBD1 matching 9 bases. The CDR3 spans 15 residues. Germline assignment: CDR1 MNHEY and CDR2 SVGEGT. The V gene end was trimmed by 5 bases and the J gene end by 3 bases; junction bases not matched to a gene: 8. The CDR3: CASSPNRGQGYEQYF. CDR3 DNA: TGTGCCAGCAGTCCAAACCGGGGACAGGGCTACGAGCAGTACTTC.

The rearrangement joins TRBV7-8 to TRBJ2-1; D is perhaps TRBD2 (7 bases). Looked up from germline, CDR1 is SGHVS and CDR2 is FQNEAQ. This CDR3 region has 13 residues. The V and J ends lost 1 base and 13 bases respectively, with 14 bases between them. CDR3 amino acids: CASSLGEGGAQFF. CDR3 DNA: TGTGCCAGCAGCTTAGGGGAGGGGGGGGCTCAGTTCTTC. Supplemented by reference TRBV7-8 and TRBJ2-1, the full variable domain reads GAGVSQSPRYKVAKRGQDVALRCDPISGHVSLFWYQQALGQGPEFLTYFQNEAQLDKSGLPSDRFFAERPEGSVSTLKIQRTQQEDSAVYLCASSLGEGGAQFFGPGTRLTVL.

The J gene is TRBJ2-3, the V gene TRBV20-1; perhaps TRBD2 as D (5 bases). The CDR3 spans 14 residues. CDR1 and CDR2 (germline): DFQATT, SNEGSKA (reference sequence). Trimming shortened V by 2 bases and J by 4 bases, and 13 bases separated the two germline ends. This CDR3 is CSARRLAGPDTQYF. In DNA form, the CDR3 reads TGCAGTGCTAGACGGCTAGCTGGGCCAGATACGCAGTATTTT.